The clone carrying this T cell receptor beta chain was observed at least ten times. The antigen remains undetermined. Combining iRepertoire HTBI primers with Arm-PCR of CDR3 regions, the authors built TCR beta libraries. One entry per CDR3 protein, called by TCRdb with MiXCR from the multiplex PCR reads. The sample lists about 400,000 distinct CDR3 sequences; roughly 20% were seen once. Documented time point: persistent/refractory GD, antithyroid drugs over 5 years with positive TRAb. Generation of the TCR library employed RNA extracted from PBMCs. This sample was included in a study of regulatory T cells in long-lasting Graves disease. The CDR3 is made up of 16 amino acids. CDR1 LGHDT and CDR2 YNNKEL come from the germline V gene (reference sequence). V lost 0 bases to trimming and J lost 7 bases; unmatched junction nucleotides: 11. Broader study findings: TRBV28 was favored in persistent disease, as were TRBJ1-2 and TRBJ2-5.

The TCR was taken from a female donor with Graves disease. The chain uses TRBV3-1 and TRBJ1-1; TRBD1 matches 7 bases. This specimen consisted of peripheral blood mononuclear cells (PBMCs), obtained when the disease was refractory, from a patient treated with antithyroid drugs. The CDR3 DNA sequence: TGTGCCAGCAGCCAAGAAAGAACGGGGACAGTAGGTGAAGCTTTCTTT. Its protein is CASSQERTGTVGEAFF.